This record looks at one TCR beta chain sequence and its context. Cohort placement rested on clinical history that participants reported themselves. Resolution of symptoms, clearance, or two negative PCRs was present in recovered Cohort 3 donors. This sample stems from a study of blood T cell repertoires in COVID-19. For the study at large: Samples representing acute and convalescent COVID-19 were sourced from the United States, Italy and Spain.

In germline, CDR1 is SGDLS, CDR2 YYNGEE. The CDR3 is made up of 15 amino acids. V dropped 3 bases and J dropped 4; count of bases not matched to a gene: 5. Assay: immunoSEQ multiplex PCR; the TCRdb copy retains only in-frame clones and omits some. This table holds hundreds of thousands of clones, about 87% found once. The sequenced sample was PBMCs or T cells enriched from blood (not recorded which). This chain links TRBV9 with TRBJ1-5; 9 positions match TRBD1. This receptor was obtained from a woman aged 45 to 65 who had recovered from COVID-19. Written as DNA, the CDR3 is TGTGCCAGCAGCGGAGATGACAGGGGGAATCAGCCCCAGCATTTT. It yields the protein CASSGDDRGNQPQHF.